This T cell receptor beta chain is drawn from a study of cytomegalovirus exposure and HLA in healthy donors. Primers for the PCR totalled 60 Vbeta and 13 Jbeta. Sequencing used immunoSEQ multiplex PCR; TCRdb keeps in-frame clones, though not all of them. The sample contains more than 95,000 clones, approximately 69% of which appear only once. On this clone itself: Its antigen remains unidentified.

V was shortened by 4 bases and J by 0 bases, with 16 bases between the two germline ends. Germline V CDR1 and CDR2: SGHAT, FQNNGV. The CDR3 is 17 residues long. Overall study findings and caveats: In a later analysis, 15,000 to 20,000 TCR beta sequences were associated with HLA alleles at 0.05 false discovery rate. CMV antigen specificity was confirmed in vitro for a few CMV-associated chains. With high specificity and sensitivity, the classifier reportedly diagnosed cytomegalovirus status. Cytomegalovirus association was assigned to approximately 160 TCR beta chains.

The receptor was isolated from a man aged 30-40 years in good health and CMV-seronegative. Sequencing used PBMCs. The rearrangement uses TRBV11-2 and TRBJ1-3; perhaps TRBD1 as D (6 bases). The CDR3: CASSSLQGPLSGNTIYF. CDR3 nucleotide sequence: TGTGCCAGCAGCTCCCTACAGGGCCCCCTCTCTGGAAACACCATATATTTT. The full variable domain, completed using reference TRBV11-2 and TRBJ1-3, is EAGVAQSPRYKIIEKRQSVAFWCNPISGHATLYWYQQILGQGPKLLIQFQNNGVVDDSQLPKDRFSAERLKGVDSTLKIQPAKLEDSAVYLCASSSLQGPLSGNTIYFGEGSWLTVV.